The rows below give T cell receptor beta chains drawn from one sample of a study of T cell changes during pregnancy in multiple sclerosis. Produced via immunoSEQ multiplex PCR; TCRdb's table is partial and in-frame only. The data hold 90,000 to 130,000 clones, with about 90% observed a single time. The sample was peripheral blood, taken in the third trimester of pregnancy. All receptors come from a female donor with multiple sclerosis, enrolled in a pregnancy study. Each CDR3 is given with its conserved first and last residue. Fields, in order: clone size, J gene, D gene, V gene, CDR3 DNA, CDR3 protein. A D gene is named only where the DNA matches it firmly. Rows may omit the clone size; those that give it use once, few, many or a size class.

>-|TRBJ2-6|TRBD2|TRBV9
TGTGCCAGCAGCGTCTCGGGCAGCGGGGGATTTTACTCTGGGGCCAACGTCCTGACTTTC
CASSVSGSGGFYSGANVLTF
>once|TRBJ1-2|-|TRBV10-3
TGTGCCATCAGCGGAGGGAACTATGGCTACACCTTC
CAISGGNYGYTF
>-|TRBJ2-5|-|TRBV6-5
TGTGCCAGCAGTGATTCGGCGGTCAGAGAGACCCAGTACTTC
CASSDSAVRETQYF
>-|TRBJ1-4|TRBD1|TRBV2
TGTGCCAGCAGTCATAACAGGGGTGAAAAACTGTTTTTT
CASSHNRGEKLFF
>-|TRBJ2-3|-|TRBV10-3
TGTGCCATCAGTGAGTCAGACTGGGGGGGCGGCACAGATACGCAGTATTTT
CAISESDWGGGTDTQYF
>-|TRBJ1-1|TRBD1|TRBV6-5
TGTGCCAGCAGTTTTATTACAGGGGGCACTGAAGCTTTCTTT
CASSFITGGTEAFF
>-|TRBJ2-1|TRBD2|TRBV7-2
TGTGCCAGCAGCTTAGTTGCGGGAGAAAAGTATGAGCAGTTCTTC
CASSLVAGEKYEQFF
>-|TRBJ2-5|-|TRBV29-1
TGCAGCGTTGAAGTCCTAGCGCAAGAGACCCAGTACTTC
CSVEVLAQETQYF
>-|TRBJ2-1|TRBD1|TRBV7-3
TGTGCCAGCAGCGCCCAGGCAGGGGGCTTAGATGAGCAGTTCTTC
CASSAQAGGLDEQFF
>-|TRBJ2-1|-|TRBV29-1
TGCAGCGTTGACGGAGGGGCAGTGAATGAGCAGTTCTTC
CSVDGGAVNEQFF
>-|TRBJ1-1|TRBD1|TRBV4-1
TGCGCCAGCAGCCAGTTTGGGCAGGGGGATTCCCAGAACACTGAAGCTTTCTTT
CASSQFGQGDSQNTEAFF
>-|TRBJ1-6|-|TRBV18
TGTGCCAGCTCACCTTCCAAGACTTTTAATTCACCCCTCCACTTT
CASSPSKTFNSPLHF
>once|TRBJ1-3|TRBD1|TRBV5-1
TGCGCCAGCAGCACCACAGGGGTGTCTGGAAACACCATATATTTT
CASSTTGVSGNTIYF
>-|TRBJ1-6|-|TRBV9
TGTGCCAGCAGCTCCCGGTCCGCCAATTCACCCCTCCACTTT
CASSSRSANSPLHF
>-|TRBJ2-7|TRBD2|TRBV5-1
TGCGCCAGCAGCTTGTTGGGTCCGGGACTAGCTTCCTACGAGCAGTACTTC
CASSLLGPGLASYEQYF
>-|TRBJ1-1|-|TRBV2
TGTGCCAGCAGTGAACGGGGGTTGAACACTGAAGCTTTCTTT
CASSERGLNTEAFF
>-|TRBJ1-3|TRBD1|TRBV19
TGTGCCAGTAGTTGGGGCAGGGGGCTTACTGGAAACACCATATATTTT
CASSWGRGLTGNTIYF
>-|TRBJ2-2|-|TRBV9
TGTGCCAGCAGCGTAGCATCAGCGAACACCGGGGAGCTGTTTTTT
CASSVASANTGELFF
>-|TRBJ2-7|-|TRBV6-5
TGTGCCAGCAGTTACAACGGGTTTAAAGCCAACGAGCAGTACTTC
CASSYNGFKANEQYF
>-|TRBJ2-1|-|TRBV6-5
TGTGCCAGCAGCCCGCGATACAATGAGCAGTTCTTC
CASSPRYNEQFF
>-|TRBJ2-5|-|TRBV5-1
TGCGCCAGCAGCCTGGGACTGTGGGAGACCCAGTACTTC
CASSLGLWETQYF
>-|TRBJ2-1|TRBD2|TRBV27
TGTGCCAGCAGGAGCCGACTAGCGGGATTCGATGAGCAGTTCTTC
CASRSRLAGFDEQFF
>-|TRBJ2-5|-|TRBV6-1
TGTGCCAGCAGTGAAACACAGGTGGAGACCCAGTACTTC
CASSETQVETQYF
>-|TRBJ1-4|TRBD1|TRBV5-1
TGCGCCAGCAGCTTGGAAGCGACAGGGAGTGGGGAAAAACTGTTTTTT
CASSLEATGSGEKLFF
>once|TRBJ1-2|-|TRBV7-3
TGTGCCAGCGCCAGAGGGCCCTCCGATGGCTACACCTTC
CASARGPSDGYTF
>-|TRBJ1-3|-|TRBV2
TGTGCCAGCAGTCGTTTGGGAGGTGGAAACACCATATATTTT
CASSRLGGGNTIYF
>-|TRBJ2-7|TRBD1|TRBV19
TGTGCCAGTAGTGTCGACAGGGACGAGCAGTACTTC
CASSVDRDEQYF
>-|TRBJ2-2|TRBD2|TRBV28
TGTGCCAGCAATCCACCACTTGGGGGAGGGAGCGCCGGGGAGCTGTTTTTT
CASNPPLGGGSAGELFF
>-|TRBJ1-2|-|TRBV6-5
TGTGCCAGCAGACCCGACAGGTCCTATGGCTACACCTTC
CASRPDRSYGYTF
>-|TRBJ2-1|-|TRBV7-8
TGTGCCAGCAGCTTAGATGGGGGCCAGCGGCAGTTCTTC
CASSLDGGQRQFF
>-|TRBJ2-7|TRBD2|TRBV5-1
TGCGCCAGCGGTTCGGGGGGGATCTACGAGCAGTACTTC
CASGSGGIYEQYF
>once|TRBJ1-3|TRBD1|TRBV27
TGTGCCAGCAGCACAGGGGGCTCTGGAAACACCATATATTTT
CASSTGGSGNTIYF
>few|TRBJ2-2|-|TRBV15
TGTGCCACCAGCGGCGGGGAGATTGGCGCCGGGGAGCTGTTTTTT
CATSGGEIGAGELFF
>-|TRBJ2-5|TRBD1|TRBV25-1
TGTGCCAGCAGTGAATCCCCGGGACAGCAAGAGACCCAGTACTTC
CASSESPGQQETQYF
>-|TRBJ2-3|-|TRBV7-7
TGTGCCAGCAGCTTTTGCGGCGGAACTAGCACAGATACGCAGTATTTT
CASSFCGGTSTDTQYF
>-|TRBJ2-7|-|TRBV5-1
TGCGCCAGCAGCTTGGAACAGGGTCGGTACGAGCAGTACTTC
CASSLEQGRYEQYF